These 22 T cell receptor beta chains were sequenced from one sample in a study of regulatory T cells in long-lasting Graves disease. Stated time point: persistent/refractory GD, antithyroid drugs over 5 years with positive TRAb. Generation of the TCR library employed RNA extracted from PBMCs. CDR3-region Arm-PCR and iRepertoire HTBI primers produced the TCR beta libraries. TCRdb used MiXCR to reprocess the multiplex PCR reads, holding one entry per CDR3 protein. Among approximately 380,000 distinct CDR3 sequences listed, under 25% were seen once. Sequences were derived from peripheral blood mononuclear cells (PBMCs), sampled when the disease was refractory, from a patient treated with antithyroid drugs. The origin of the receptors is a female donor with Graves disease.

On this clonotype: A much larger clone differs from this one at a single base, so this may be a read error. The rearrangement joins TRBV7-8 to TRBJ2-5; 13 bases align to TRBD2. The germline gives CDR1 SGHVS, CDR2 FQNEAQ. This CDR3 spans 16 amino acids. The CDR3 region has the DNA TGTACCAGCAGCTTCGGGACTAGCGGGGCTCAAGAGACCCAGTACTTC. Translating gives CTSSFGTSGAQETQYF.

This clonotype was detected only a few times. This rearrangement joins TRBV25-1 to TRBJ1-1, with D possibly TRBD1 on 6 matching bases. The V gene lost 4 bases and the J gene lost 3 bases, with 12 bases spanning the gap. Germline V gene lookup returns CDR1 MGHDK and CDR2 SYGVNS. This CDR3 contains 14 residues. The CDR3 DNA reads TGTGCCAGCAGTGGCCCCGGACAGTACACTGAAGCTTTCTTT. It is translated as CASSGPGQYTEAFF. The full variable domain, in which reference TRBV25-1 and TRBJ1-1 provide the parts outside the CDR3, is EADIYQTPRYLVIGTGKKITLECSQTMGHDKMYWYQQDPGMELHLIHYSYGVNSTEKGDLSSESTVSRIRTEHFPLTLESARPSHTSQYLCASSGPGQYTEAFFGQGTRLTVV.

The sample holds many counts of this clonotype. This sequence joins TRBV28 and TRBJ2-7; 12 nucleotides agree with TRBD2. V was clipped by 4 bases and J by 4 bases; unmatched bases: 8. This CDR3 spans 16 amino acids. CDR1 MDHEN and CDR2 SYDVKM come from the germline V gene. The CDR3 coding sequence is TGTGCCAGCAGTTCAAGGACTAGCGGGACCCTATACGAGCAGTACTTC. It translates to CASSSRTSGTLYEQYF.

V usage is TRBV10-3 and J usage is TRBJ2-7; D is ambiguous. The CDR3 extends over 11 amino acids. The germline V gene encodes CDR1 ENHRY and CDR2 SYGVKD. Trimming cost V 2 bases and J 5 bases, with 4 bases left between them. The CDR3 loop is CAISEDNEQYF. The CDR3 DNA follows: TGTGCCATCAGTGAGGATAACGAGCAGTACTTC.

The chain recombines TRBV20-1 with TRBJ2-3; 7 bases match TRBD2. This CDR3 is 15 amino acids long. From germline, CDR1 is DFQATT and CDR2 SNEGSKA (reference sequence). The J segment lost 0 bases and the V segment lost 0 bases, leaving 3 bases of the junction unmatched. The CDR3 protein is CSARDAGASTDTQYF. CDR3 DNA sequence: TGCAGTGCTAGAGATGCGGGAGCTAGCACAGATACGCAGTATTTT.

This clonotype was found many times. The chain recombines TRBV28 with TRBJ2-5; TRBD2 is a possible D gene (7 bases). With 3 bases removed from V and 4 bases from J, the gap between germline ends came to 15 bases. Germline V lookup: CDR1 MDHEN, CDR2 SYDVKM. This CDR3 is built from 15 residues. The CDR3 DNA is TGTGCCAGCAGTTTTCAGGGCGGGGGCGCAGAGACCCAGTACTTC. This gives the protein CASSFQGGGAETQYF.

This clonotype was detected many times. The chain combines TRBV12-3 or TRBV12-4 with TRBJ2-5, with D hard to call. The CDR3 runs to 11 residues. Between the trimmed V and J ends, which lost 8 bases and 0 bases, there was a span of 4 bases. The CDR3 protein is CASGYQETQYF. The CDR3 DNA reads TGTGCCAGCGGGTACCAAGAGACCCAGTACTTC.

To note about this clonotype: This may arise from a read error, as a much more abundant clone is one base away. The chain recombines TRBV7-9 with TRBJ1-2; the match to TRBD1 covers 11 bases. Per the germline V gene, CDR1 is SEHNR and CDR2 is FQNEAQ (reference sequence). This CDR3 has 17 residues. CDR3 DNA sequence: TGTGCCGGCAGCTTAGCTGGACAGGGGGCAGCTAACTATGGCTACACCTTC. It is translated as CAGSLAGQGAANYGYTF.

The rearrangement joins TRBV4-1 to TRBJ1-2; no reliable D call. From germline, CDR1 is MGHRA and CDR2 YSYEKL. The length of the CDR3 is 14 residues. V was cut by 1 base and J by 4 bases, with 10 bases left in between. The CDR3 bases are TGCGCCAGCAGCCAAGGGGCGGGTTCCTATGGCTACACCTTC. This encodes CASSQGAGSYGYTF.

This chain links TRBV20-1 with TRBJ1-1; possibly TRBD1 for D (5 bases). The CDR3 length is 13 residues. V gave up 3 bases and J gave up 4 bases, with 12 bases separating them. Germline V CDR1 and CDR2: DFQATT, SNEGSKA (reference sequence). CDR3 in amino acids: CSARPLGGTEAFF. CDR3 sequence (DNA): TGCAGTGCTAGGCCCCTGGGGGGCACTGAAGCTTTCTTT.

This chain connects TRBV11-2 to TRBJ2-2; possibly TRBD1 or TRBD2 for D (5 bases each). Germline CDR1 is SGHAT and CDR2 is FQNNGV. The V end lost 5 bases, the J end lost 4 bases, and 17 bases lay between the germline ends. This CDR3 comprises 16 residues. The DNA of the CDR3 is TGTGCCAGCAGCCCCCGAGGGACGTTCCCCACCGGGGAGCTGTTTTTT. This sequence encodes CASSPRGTFPTGELFF.

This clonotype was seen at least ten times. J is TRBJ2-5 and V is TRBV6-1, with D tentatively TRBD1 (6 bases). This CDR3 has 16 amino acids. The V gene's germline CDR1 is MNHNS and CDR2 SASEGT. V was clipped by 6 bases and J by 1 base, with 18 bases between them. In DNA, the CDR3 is TGTGCCAGCAGCGCCATACGGACAGCCCTCCAAGAGACCCAGTACTTC. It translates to CASSAIRTALQETQYF.

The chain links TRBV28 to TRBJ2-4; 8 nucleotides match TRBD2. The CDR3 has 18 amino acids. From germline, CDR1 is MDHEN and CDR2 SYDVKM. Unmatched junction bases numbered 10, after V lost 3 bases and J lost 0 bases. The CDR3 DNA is TGTGCCAGCAGTTTCGACCAGCGGGGGACACTAGCCAAAAACATTCAGTACTTC. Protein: CASSFDQRGTLAKNIQYF. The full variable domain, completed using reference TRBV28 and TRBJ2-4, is DVKVTQSSRYLVKRTGEKVFLECVQDMDHENMFWYRQDPGLGLRLIYFSYDVKMKEKGDIPEGYSVSREKKERFSLILESASTNQTSMYLCASSFDQRGTLAKNIQYFGAGTRLSVL.

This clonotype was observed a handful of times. CDR3 DNA: TGCGCCAGCAGCCTTACAAGACAGGTATCCTACGAGCAGTACTTC. It codes for CASSLTRQVSYEQYF. The chain recombines TRBV4-1 with TRBJ2-7; tentatively, D is TRBD1 (6 bases). The CDR3 runs 15 residues. The germline V gene has CDR1 MGHRA and CDR2 YSYEKL. Trimming took off 4 bases at V and 1 base at J, with 14 bases between the two ends.

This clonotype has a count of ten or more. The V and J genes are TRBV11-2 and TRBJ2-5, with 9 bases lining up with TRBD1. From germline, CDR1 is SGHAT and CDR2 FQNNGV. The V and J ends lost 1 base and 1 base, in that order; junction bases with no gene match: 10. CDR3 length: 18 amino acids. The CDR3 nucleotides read TGTGCCAGCAGCTTAGTACTACCGGGACAGGGCCTCCAAGAGACCCAGTACTTC. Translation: CASSLVLPGQGLQETQYF.

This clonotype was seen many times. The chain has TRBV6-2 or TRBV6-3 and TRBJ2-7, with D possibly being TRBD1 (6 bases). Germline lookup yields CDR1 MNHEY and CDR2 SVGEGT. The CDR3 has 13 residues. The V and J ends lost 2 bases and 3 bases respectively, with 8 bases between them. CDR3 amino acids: CASSYGTYYEQYF. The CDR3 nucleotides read TGTGCCAGCAGTTACGGGACATACTACGAGCAGTACTTC.

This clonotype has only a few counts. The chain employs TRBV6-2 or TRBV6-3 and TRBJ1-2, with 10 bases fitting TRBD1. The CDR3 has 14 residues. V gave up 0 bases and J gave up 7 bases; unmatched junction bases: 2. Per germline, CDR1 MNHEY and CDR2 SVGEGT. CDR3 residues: CASSYSGDRGGYTF. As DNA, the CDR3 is TGTGCCAGCAGTTACTCGGGGGACAGGGGTGGCTACACCTTC.

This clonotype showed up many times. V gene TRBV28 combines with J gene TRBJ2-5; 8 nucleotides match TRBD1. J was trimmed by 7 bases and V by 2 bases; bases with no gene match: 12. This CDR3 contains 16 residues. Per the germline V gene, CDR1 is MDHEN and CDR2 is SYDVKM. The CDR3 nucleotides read TGTGCCAGCAGTTTAGCCGGGACAGGCGCGAGGAGGACCCAGTACTTC. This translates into CASSLAGTGARRTQYF.

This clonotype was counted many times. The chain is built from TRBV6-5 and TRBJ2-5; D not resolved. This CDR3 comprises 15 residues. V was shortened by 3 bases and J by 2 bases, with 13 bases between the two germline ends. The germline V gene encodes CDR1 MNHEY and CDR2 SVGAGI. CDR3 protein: CASSYGKVIQETQYF. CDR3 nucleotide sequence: TGTGCCAGCAGTTATGGAAAGGTGATACAAGAGACCCAGTACTTC.

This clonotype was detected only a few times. As DNA, the CDR3 is TGTGCCAGCAGTTCCTGGAGAAACACTGAAGCTTTCTTT. Protein sequence: CASSSWRNTEAFF. V usage is TRBV6-5 and J usage is TRBJ1-1; no definite D call. Germline V CDR1 and CDR2: MNHEY, SVGAGI. This CDR3 has 13 residues. Trimming removed 4 bases from V and 2 bases from J, with 8 bases in between.

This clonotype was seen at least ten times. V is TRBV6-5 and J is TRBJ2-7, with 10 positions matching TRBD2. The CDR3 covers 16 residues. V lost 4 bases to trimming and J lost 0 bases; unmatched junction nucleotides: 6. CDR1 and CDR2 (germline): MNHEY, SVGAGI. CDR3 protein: CASSFSTSGSSYEQYF. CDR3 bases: TGTGCCAGCAGTTTCTCGACTAGCGGGTCCTCCTACGAGCAGTACTTC.

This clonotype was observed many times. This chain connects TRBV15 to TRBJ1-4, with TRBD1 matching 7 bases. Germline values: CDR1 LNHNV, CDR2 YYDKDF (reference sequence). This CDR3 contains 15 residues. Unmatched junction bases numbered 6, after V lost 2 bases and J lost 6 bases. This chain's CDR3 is CATSRLGQVDEKLFF. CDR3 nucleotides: TGTGCCACCAGCAGACTAGGACAGGTGGATGAAAAACTGTTTTTT.